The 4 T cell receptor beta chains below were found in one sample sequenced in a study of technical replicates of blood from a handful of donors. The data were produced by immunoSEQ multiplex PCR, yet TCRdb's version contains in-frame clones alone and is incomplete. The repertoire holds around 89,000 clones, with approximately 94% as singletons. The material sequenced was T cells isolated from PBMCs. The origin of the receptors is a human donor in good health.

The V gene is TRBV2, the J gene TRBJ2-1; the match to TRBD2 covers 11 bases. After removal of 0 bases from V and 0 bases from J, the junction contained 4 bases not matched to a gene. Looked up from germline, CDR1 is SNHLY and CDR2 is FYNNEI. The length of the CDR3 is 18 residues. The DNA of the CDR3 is TGTGCCAGCAGTGAAGCGCTAGCGGGAGGACTCTCCTACAATGAGCAGTTCTTC. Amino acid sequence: CASSEALAGGLSYNEQFF.

The CDR3 DNA sequence: TGTGCCAGCAGCTGGACAGGGATGCACGAGCAGTACTTC. Its protein product is CASSWTGMHEQYF. This chain uses TRBV5-6 with TRBJ2-7; 8 bases are a match to TRBD1. CDR1 and CDR2 (germline): SGHDT, YYEEEE. V shed 3 bases, J shed 5 bases, and the junction held 4 bases outside the gene matches. The CDR3 contains 13 residues.

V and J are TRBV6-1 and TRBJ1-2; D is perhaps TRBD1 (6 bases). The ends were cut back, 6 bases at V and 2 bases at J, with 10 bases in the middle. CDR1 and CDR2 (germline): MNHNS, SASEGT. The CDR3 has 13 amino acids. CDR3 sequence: CASRADRNYGYTF. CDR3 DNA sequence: TGTGCCAGCAGGGCGGACAGAAACTATGGCTACACCTTC.

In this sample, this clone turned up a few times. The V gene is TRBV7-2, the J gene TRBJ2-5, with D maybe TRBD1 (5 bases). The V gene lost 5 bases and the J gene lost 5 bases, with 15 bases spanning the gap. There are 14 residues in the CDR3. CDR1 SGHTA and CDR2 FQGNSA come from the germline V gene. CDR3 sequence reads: CASSRTGIGETQYF. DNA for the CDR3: TGTGCCAGCAGCCGTACAGGCATAGGGGAGACCCAGTACTTC.